Reported below is one TCR beta chain. Its matching antigen is unknown. The sample originates from a study of shared clonotypes between healthy human individuals. Across the whole study: For every donor, three CD4 naive, three CD4 memory, two CD8 naive and one CD8 memory plates were used.

Each replicate PCR on the sorted subsets used roughly 210 ng DNA (around 30,000 T cell genomes). Using immunoSEQ multiplex PCR, the repertoire was profiled, and TCRdb retains in-frame clones only, with some absent. The table lists 2 million to 2.5 million clones, over 85% of them singletons. Study observations and caveats: Although depth was large, rarefaction showed that sequencing of the sorted subsets was incomplete.

CDR1 is SGHRS and CDR2 is YFSETQ in the germline V gene. The V end lost 3 bases, the J end lost 4 bases, and 18 bases lay between the germline ends. The CDR3 has 16 residues. Those who donated, Caucasian adults without exception, all lived in Nashville, Tennessee. The sequenced material came from naive CD4+ T cells from PBMCs. Noted subset: CD45RA+ positively selected. The genes are TRBV5-1 and TRBJ2-3; tentative D call: TRBD1 (6 bases). This receptor was obtained from a man between 18 and 35 years old in good health. Some clones in this sample may be carry-over from other donors' samples. CDR3 DNA sequence: TGCGCCAGCAGCTCTCGGCAGGGGATCATGGCAGATACGCAGTATTTT. Its protein is CASSSRQGIMADTQYF.